A selection of T cell receptor beta chains follows, all from one sample in a study of blood T cell repertoires in COVID-19. Data came from immunoSEQ multiplex PCR; TCRdb stores just in-frame clones and leaves some out. Among about 180,000 clones listed, approximately 87% were seen once. Sequenced input: peripheral blood. All receptors derive from an older man with active or convalescent COVID-19. Both conserved end residues are trimmed from each CDR3. The D gene is left open where the match is weak. Expanded clones get a size class; other rows say once, few or many, or leave the size out.

TRBV21-1	NA	NA	TRBJ2-1	ASSNNGCLAGVVNEQF
TRBV30	TRBD1	many	TRBJ1-5	AWSGGWTGGHRQPQH
TRBV20-1	TRBD1	NA	TRBJ1-3	SARAGGPIY
TRBV6-5	TRBD2	NA	TRBJ2-3	ASIPAGGSTDTQY
TRBV18	NA	NA	TRBJ1-1	ASSPLGGTEAF
TRBV5-1	NA	once	TRBJ1-4	ASSLTGIASEKLF
TRBV7-2	TRBD2	NA	TRBJ2-7	ASSPTSGRRHEQY
TRBV2	TRBD1	NA	TRBJ2-1	ASRTGGNSYNEQF
TRBV18	NA	NA	TRBJ1-5	ASSPMAGASNQPQH
TRBV6-5	NA	few	TRBJ1-1	ASSHHQTVNTEAF
TRBV18	NA	NA	TRBJ1-5	ASSPTRGNQPQH
TRBV5-1	TRBD2	once	TRBJ2-2	ASSLVPSGAGELF
TRBV28	NA	NA	TRBJ2-3	ASSYEPLPIVLADTDTQY
TRBV29-1	NA	many	TRBJ1-5	SVGGSNQPQH
TRBV5-1	NA	NA	TRBJ2-5	ASMEPGGTQY
TRBV6-5	NA	NA	TRBJ1-4	ASSYSKTVNEKLF
TRBV5-1	TRBD2	NA	TRBJ2-1	ASRQTGTSGSREQF
TRBV6-2/TRBV6-3	NA	NA	TRBJ1-5	ASSYSWGGNQPQH